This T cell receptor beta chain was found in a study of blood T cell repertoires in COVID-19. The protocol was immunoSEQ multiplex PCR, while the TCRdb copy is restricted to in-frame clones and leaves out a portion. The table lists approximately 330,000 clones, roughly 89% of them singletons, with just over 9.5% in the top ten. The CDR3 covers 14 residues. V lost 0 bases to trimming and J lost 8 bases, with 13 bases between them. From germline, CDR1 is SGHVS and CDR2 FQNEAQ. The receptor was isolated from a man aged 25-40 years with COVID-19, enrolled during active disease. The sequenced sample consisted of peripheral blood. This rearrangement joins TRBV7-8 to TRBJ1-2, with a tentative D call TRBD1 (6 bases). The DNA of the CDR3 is TGTGCCAGCAGCTTAGCGTCGGGGGGGCAGGGCTACACCTTC. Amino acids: CASSLASGGQGYTF.